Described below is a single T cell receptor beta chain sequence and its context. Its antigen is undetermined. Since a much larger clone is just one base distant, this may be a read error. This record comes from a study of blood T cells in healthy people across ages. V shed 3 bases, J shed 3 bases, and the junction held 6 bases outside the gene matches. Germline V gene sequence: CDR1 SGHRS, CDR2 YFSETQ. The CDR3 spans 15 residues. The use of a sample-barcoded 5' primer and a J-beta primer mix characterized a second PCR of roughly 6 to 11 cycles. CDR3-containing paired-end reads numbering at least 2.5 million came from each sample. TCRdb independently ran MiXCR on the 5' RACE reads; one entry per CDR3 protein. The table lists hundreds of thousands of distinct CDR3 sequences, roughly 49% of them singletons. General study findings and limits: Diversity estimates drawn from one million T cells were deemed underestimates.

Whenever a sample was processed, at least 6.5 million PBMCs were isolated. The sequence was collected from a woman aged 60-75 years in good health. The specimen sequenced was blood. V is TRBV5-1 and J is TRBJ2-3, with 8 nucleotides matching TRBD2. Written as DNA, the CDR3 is TGCGCCAGCAGCTGGCCAGCGGGAGCTACAGATACGCAGTATTTT. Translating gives CASSWPAGATDTQYF.